A few counts support the clone carrying this TCR beta chain. Antigen unknown. The germline CDR1 and CDR2 sequences are SGHVS and FNYEAQ. CDR3 size: 12 residues. Trimming cost V 5 bases and J 4 bases, with 9 bases left between them. Selection for sequencing was limited to patients who had shown CD8+CD57+ cell expansion by flow cytometry. Each patient carried a diagnosis of severe acquired aplastic anemia. No therapy had been given to the patients at the time of blood sampling. TCR beta VDJ and CDR3 profiling used genomic DNA as template. Using its own MiXCR run on the reads, TCRdb lists one record per CDR3 protein. The sample lists around 210,000 distinct CDR3 sequences; 65% were seen once. These data are taken from a study of CD8+CD57+ T cells in acquired aplastic anemia. Study results and limitations: Patients had twenty-nine CD8+ CDR3 sequences in common with controls (the shared set).

The TCR sequence derives from a human donor with aplastic anemia. The chain employs TRBV7-6 and TRBJ2-7; D is tentatively TRBD1 or TRBD2 (5 bases each). Sequenced input: sorted CD4+, CD8+, or CD8+CD57+ T cells (not recorded which) from PBMCs. CDR3 in DNA: TGTGCCAGCAGCGGGGACGGATACGAGCAGTACTTC. This codes for CASSGDGYEQYF. The full variable domain, with the rest looked up from reference TRBV7-6 and TRBJ2-7, is GAGVSQSPRYKVTKRGQDVALRCDPISGHVSLYWYRQALGQGPEFLTYFNYEAQQDKSGLPNDRFSAERPEGSISTLTIQRTEQRDSAMYRCASSGDGYEQYFGPGTRLTVT.